Ten or more counts support the clone carrying this T cell receptor (beta chain). Its antigen is currently unknown. This record belongs to a study of sequential checkpoint blockade in melanoma. Across the whole study: Maintenance nivolumab came after either treatment sequence. General observations from the study: T-cell fraction and clonality followed PD-L1 and CD8+ counts, not mutational load. Clinical benefit was about 30 times likelier when tumor T-cell fraction and clonality increased.

Treatment specified: randomized to nivolumab then ipilimumab (arm A) or the reverse (arm B). No patient had prior DNA-damaging chemotherapy. Germline values: CDR1 SGHNT, CDR2 YENEEA. Germline trimming cut 1 base from V and 3 bases from J; bases unmatched to any gene: 2. The CDR3 is 15 amino acids. The assay was immunoSEQ multiplex PCR, and TCRdb's table has in-frame clones only and misses some. The data show 37,000 or so clones, about 30% seen once. This specimen consisted of tumor tissue (inferred from file names), obtained from a patient given nivolumab and ipilimumab in sequence. The chain couples TRBV11-3 to TRBJ2-7, with 11 bases identical to TRBD1. The receptor comes from a human donor with melanoma. CDR3 amino acids: CASSLGTGGFYEQYF. DNA for the CDR3: TGTGCCAGCAGCTTAGGGACAGGGGGCTTCTACGAGCAGTACTTC.